These T cell receptor beta chains were read from a single sample in a study of blood T cell repertoires in COVID-19. The protocol was immunoSEQ multiplex PCR, while the TCRdb copy is restricted to in-frame clones and leaves out a portion. In the table there are a few hundred thousand clones, about 89% of which are singletons. The sample taken for sequencing was peripheral blood. Receptor source: a man aged 45-65 years with acute or convalescent COVID-19. Both conserved end residues are part of each CDR3. Size is stated for part of the rows, as once, few or many counts, or as a class when the clone is expanded.

j_call v_call clone_size cdr3_aa
TRBJ2-1 TRBV6-5 - CASRRGGLDNEQFF
TRBJ2-3 TRBV19 - CASRRGARTDTQYF
TRBJ2-1 TRBV10-3 - CAIRPGAGRDISNEQFF
TRBJ2-3 TRBV2 - CASSDASGPDTQYF
TRBJ1-2 TRBV6-5 - CASSYEGNYGYTF
TRBJ2-5 TRBV25-1 - CASSDPLSATQYF
TRBJ1-1 TRBV7-3 - CASSLAGGNTEAFF
TRBJ2-5 TRBV6-2/TRBV6-3 once CASSRGQGLYQETQYF
TRBJ2-2 TRBV29-1 - CSVIPDRGGTGELFF
TRBJ2-5 TRBV27 - CASSLSSGWETQYF
TRBJ1-4 TRBV30 - CAWTLAGNEKLFF
TRBJ2-7 TRBV18 - CASSPTGTTYEQYF
TRBJ1-2 TRBV27 - CASGGGYGYTF
TRBJ1-1 TRBV19 - CASSSDGTEAFF
TRBJ1-6 TRBV18 - CASSRDSNSPLHF
TRBJ2-3 TRBV20-1 - CSASSGGYWGATDTQYF